This T cell receptor (beta chain) derives from a study of regulatory T cells in long-lasting Graves disease. General study findings and limits: TCR diversity was lower in persistent Graves' patients (versus newly diagnosed ones). Investigators studied peripheral blood only, not thyroid tissue. Under persistent disease, TRBV28, TRBJ1-2 and TRBJ2-5 were used preferentially.

Note on this clonotype: What it recognizes is unknown.

Time point defined: persistent/refractory GD, antithyroid drugs over 5 years with positive TRAb. Isolated PBMC RNA provided the starting material for the TCR library. Arm-PCR of CDR3 regions with iRepertoire HTBI primers generated TCR beta libraries. Via MiXCR, TCRdb re-called the multiplex PCR reads, giving one row per CDR3 protein. The table records a few hundred thousand distinct CDR3 sequences, about a quarter of them present only once. Trimming cost V 1 base and J 6 bases; bases outside gene matches: 12. Looked up from germline, CDR1 is SGHRS and CDR2 is YFSETQ. The CDR3 runs 18 residues. This TCR was recovered from a female donor with Graves disease. The chain joins TRBV5-1 to TRBJ2-2; TRBD1 matches at 10 bases. This material consisted of peripheral blood mononuclear cells (PBMCs), taken when the disease was refractory, from a patient treated with antithyroid drugs. The CDR3 DNA follows: TGCGCCAGCAGCTTGTTTTCGCCCCAGGGACAGGGGTCCGGGGAGCTGTTTTTT. Amino acids: CASSLFSPQGQGSGELFF.